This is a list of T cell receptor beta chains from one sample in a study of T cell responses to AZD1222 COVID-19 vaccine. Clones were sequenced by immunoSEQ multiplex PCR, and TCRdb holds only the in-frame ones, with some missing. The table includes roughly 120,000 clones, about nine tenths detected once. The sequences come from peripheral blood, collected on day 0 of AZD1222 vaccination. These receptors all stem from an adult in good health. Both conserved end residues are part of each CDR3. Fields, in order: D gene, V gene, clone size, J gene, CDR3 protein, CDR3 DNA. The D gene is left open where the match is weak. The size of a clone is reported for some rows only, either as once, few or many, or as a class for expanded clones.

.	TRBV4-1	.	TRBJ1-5	CASSQDAGASYQPQHF	TGCGCCAGCAGCCAAGACGCCGGGGCCTCGTATCAGCCCCAGCATTTT
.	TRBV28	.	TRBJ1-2	CASSLTRDYGYTF	TGTGCCAGCAGTTTGACCAGGGACTATGGCTACACCTTC
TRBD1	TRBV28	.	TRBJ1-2	CASSGTGGRRYTF	TGTGCCAGCAGTGGGACAGGGGGCAGGCGCTACACCTTC
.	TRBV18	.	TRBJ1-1	CASSPNIAGGNTEAFF	TGTGCCAGCTCACCAAATATCGCAGGAGGGAACACTGAAGCTTTCTTT
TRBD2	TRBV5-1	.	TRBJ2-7	CASSLGLAGPNDEQYF	TGCGCCAGCAGCTTGGGACTAGCGGGGCCCAACGACGAGCAGTACTTC
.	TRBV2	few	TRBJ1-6	CASSEAGGKRSPLHF	TGTGCCAGCAGTGAAGCAGGGGGGAAACGTTCACCCCTCCACTTT
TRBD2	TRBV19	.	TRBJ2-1	CASSTLAGGPWDEQFF	TGTGCCAGTAGTACTTTAGCGGGAGGGCCTTGGGATGAGCAGTTCTTC
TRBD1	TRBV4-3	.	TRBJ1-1	CASSQDLRDRGTEAFF	TGCGCCAGCAGCCAAGATCTTCGGGACAGGGGCACTGAAGCTTTCTTT
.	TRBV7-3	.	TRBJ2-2	CASSSSPERANTGELFF	TGTGCCAGCAGCTCGTCTCCTGAACGAGCGAACACCGGGGAGCTGTTTTTT
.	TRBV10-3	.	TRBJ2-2	CAISEFGGSTNTGELFF	TGTGCCATCAGTGAGTTCGGGGGAAGTACGAACACCGGGGAGCTGTTTTTT
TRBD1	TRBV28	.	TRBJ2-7	CATVQGASYEQYF	TGTGCCACCGTCCAGGGGGCCTCCTACGAGCAGTACTTC
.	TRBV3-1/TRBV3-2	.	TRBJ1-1	CASSQLLDSEAFF	TGTGCCAGCAGCCAATTGCTCGATTCTGAAGCTTTCTTT
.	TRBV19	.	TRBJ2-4	CASQGVWAKNIQYF	TGTGCCAGCCAGGGAGTGTGGGCCAAAAACATTCAGTACTTC
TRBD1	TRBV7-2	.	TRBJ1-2	CASSPRTGANYGYTF	TGTGCCAGCAGCCCCCGGACAGGAGCTAACTATGGCTACACCTTC
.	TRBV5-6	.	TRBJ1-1	CASSLFTEAFF	TGTGCCAGCAGCTTGTTCACTGAAGCTTTCTTT
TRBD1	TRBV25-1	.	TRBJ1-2	CASSSRQGGGYTF	TGTGCCAGCAGTAGCCGACAGGGTGGGGGCTACACCTTC
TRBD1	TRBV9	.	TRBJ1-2	CASSVAGQGNYGYTF	TGTGCCAGCAGCGTAGCGGGACAGGGGAACTATGGCTACACCTTC
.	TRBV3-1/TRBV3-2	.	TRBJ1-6	CASSYRDLAPLHF	TGTGCCAGCAGTTACCGGGACTTGGCGCCCCTCCACTTT
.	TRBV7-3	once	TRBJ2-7	CASSSTGTYEQYF	TGTGCCAGCAGCTCGACGGGGACCTACGAGCAGTACTTC
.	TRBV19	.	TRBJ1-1	CASMPNTMNTEAFF	TGTGCCAGTATGCCAAACACAATGAACACTGAAGCTTTCTTT
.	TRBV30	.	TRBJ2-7	CAWRAVNSYEQYF	TGTGCCTGGAGAGCCGTAAACTCCTACGAGCAGTACTTC
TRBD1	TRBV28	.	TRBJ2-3	CASSLERGLSDTQYF	TGTGCCAGCAGTTTGGAAAGGGGGCTCTCAGATACGCAGTATTTT
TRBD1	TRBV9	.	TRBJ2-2	CASGNRGHSGELFF	TGTGCCAGCGGTAACAGGGGGCATTCCGGGGAGCTGTTTTTT
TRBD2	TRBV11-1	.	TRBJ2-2	CASSYLAGGTGELFF	TGTGCCAGCAGCTACCTAGCGGGAGGGACCGGGGAGCTGTTTTTT
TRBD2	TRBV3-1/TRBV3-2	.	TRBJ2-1	CASSQRLAGTSEQFF	TGTGCCAGCAGCCAAAGGCTAGCGGGAACGAGTGAGCAGTTCTTC
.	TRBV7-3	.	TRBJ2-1	CASSPGVRRYNEQFF	TGTGCCAGCAGCCCCGGGGTGCGCCGTTACAATGAGCAGTTCTTC
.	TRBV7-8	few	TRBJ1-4	CASSRAESSRKLFF	TGTGCCAGCAGCAGGGCCGAAAGCTCCAGGAAACTGTTTTTT
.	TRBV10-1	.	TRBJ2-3	CASSEGRGSTDTQYF	TGCGCCAGCAGTGAGGGCAGGGGTAGCACAGATACGCAGTATTTT
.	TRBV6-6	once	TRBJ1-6	CASSYRGGNSPLHF	TGTGCCAGCAGTTACCGGGGCGGCAATTCACCCCTCCACTTT